This passage covers 28 T cell receptor beta chains from one sample sequenced in a study of blood T cell repertoires in COVID-19. Profiling relied on immunoSEQ multiplex PCR, and the TCRdb table lists in-frame clones only, not all of them. The sample holds about 120,000 clones, around 89% seen once. The source material was peripheral blood. These receptor sequences come from a human donor with acute or convalescent COVID-19. The donor label of this sample is uncertain.

V and J are TRBV28 and TRBJ1-4; TRBD1 matches 7 bases. V trimming: 2 bases; J trimming: 8 bases; junction bases outside the gene matches: 5. The length of the CDR3 is 14 residues. CDR1 is MDHEN and CDR2 is SYDVKM in the germline V gene. DNA of the CDR3: TGTGCCAGCAGTTTAGGGACAGAAAAGGAAAAACTGTTTTTT. Translating gives CASSLGTEKEKLFF.

This sequence joins TRBV10-3 and TRBJ2-2; 9 nucleotides match TRBD1. Germline CDR1 is ENHRY and CDR2 is SYGVKD. The CDR3 consists of 14 residues. V lost 10 bases, J lost 3 bases, and 6 bases stayed unmatched. CDR3 region: CATARTGDTGELFF. The CDR3 DNA reads as TGTGCCACCGCTCGGACAGGGGACACCGGGGAGCTGTTTTTT.

V is TRBV28 and J is TRBJ2-7; D not certain. V dropped 9 bases and J dropped 7 bases, with 13 bases sitting between them. Per germline, CDR1 MDHEN and CDR2 SYDVKM. The CDR3 totals 11 residues. CDR3 protein: CASAYRWEQYF. DNA of the CDR3: TGTGCCAGTGCGTATCGGTGGGAGCAGTACTTC.

This clone was seen just once. J is TRBJ1-5 and V is TRBV9; TRBD1 is a possible D gene (5 bases). V lost 4 bases, J lost 4 bases, and 12 bases lay in between. Germline CDR1 SGDLS, CDR2 YYNGEE. The CDR3 length is 14 residues. This CDR3 reads CASSPGGGNQPQHF. CDR3 coding DNA: TGTGCCAGCAGCCCCGGGGGGGGGAATCAGCCCCAGCATTTT.

Written as DNA, the CDR3 is TGTGCCAGCAGCGTCGGGGGGATGGACACCGGGGAGCTGTTTTTT. The encoded protein is CASSVGGMDTGELFF. The J gene is TRBJ2-2, the V gene TRBV9; 7 nucleotides line up with TRBD2. V dropped 2 bases and J dropped 3; count of bases not matched to a gene: 4. Germline V gene lookup returns CDR1 SGDLS and CDR2 YYNGEE. CDR3 length: 15 residues.

V is TRBV5-8 and J is TRBJ2-7, with a tentative D call TRBD2 (6 bases). Germline CDR1 SGHTS, CDR2 YDEGEE. Trimming left V 6 bases short and J 3 bases short, with 16 bases between. The CDR3 is made up of 14 amino acids. The CDR3 DNA reads TGTGCCAGCACACTAGAGCGGGCGAGCTACGAGCAGTACTTC. Amino acids: CASTLERASYEQYF.

The rearrangement joins TRBV19 to TRBJ1-1, with TRBD1 matching 8 bases. CDR3 size: 15 residues. V gave up 8 bases and J gave up 4 bases; unmatched junction bases: 12. Germline V lookup: CDR1 LNHDA, CDR2 SQIVND (reference sequence). The CDR3 sequence is CASRRNGQGSTEAFF. CDR3 bases: TGTGCCAGTCGGAGGAACGGACAGGGTAGCACTGAAGCTTTCTTT.

This sequence joins TRBV6-5 and TRBJ2-7; D might be TRBD1 (5 bases). Between the trimmed V and J ends, which lost 4 bases and 3 bases, there was a span of 16 bases. Germline values: CDR1 MNHEY, CDR2 SVGAGI. CDR3 length: 15 amino acids. CDR3 coding DNA: TGTGCCAGCAGTTTCGCCCCAGGGATGGTCTACGAGCAGTACTTC. This gives the protein CASSFAPGMVYEQYF.

The gene calls are TRBV11-3 and TRBJ2-1; 11 nucleotides line up with TRBD2. V lost 9 bases to trimming and J lost 5 bases; unmatched junction nucleotides: 6. Germline CDR1 is SGHNT and CDR2 is YENEEA. The CDR3 is 14 residues long. This chain's CDR3 is CASSPGLADNEQFF. For the CDR3, the DNA is TGTGCCAGTAGCCCGGGACTAGCGGACAATGAGCAGTTCTTC.

This chain joins TRBV3-1 (or the pseudogene TRBV3-2) and TRBJ1-5; D ambiguous. V gave up 1 base and J gave up 6 bases, with 10 bases separating them. CDR3 length: 14 amino acids. Germline V gene data show CDR1 as LGHDT and CDR2 as YNNKEL (reference sequence). In DNA form, the CDR3 reads TGTGCCAGCAGCCAAGGAGGGTACGGTCAGCCCCAGCATTTT. It encodes CASSQGGYGQPQHF.

The V and J genes are TRBV30 and TRBJ2-7, with D possibly matching TRBD2 (7 bases). CDR1 GTSNPN and CDR2 SVGIG come from the germline V gene (reference sequence). The CDR3 has 11 amino acids. V shed 1 base and J shed 9 bases, with 10 bases lying between them. Here the CDR3 reads CAWSAGGTQYF. The DNA of the CDR3 is TGTGCCTGGAGTGCGGGGGGCACGCAGTACTTC.

The genes are TRBV7-9 and TRBJ1-4; D gene uncertain. Per the germline V gene, CDR1 is SEHNR and CDR2 is FQNEAQ (reference sequence). Trimming stripped 1 base from V and 6 bases from J, with 9 bases between. The CDR3 is made up of 14 amino acids. The DNA for the CDR3 is TGTGCCAGCAGCTTAGAGCCAGAGGATGAAAAACTGTTTTTT. Residues: CASSLEPEDEKLFF.

The rearrangement uses TRBV27 and TRBJ1-1, with 10 bases that match TRBD1. Germline V gives CDR1 MNHEY, CDR2 SMNVEV (reference sequence). Trimming cost V 6 bases and J 7 bases; bases outside gene matches: 11. The CDR3 is 15 residues long. CDR3 DNA sequence: TGTGCCAGCAGGTTTATGGGGACAGGGGCTCATGAAGCTTTCTTT. Residues: CASRFMGTGAHEAFF.

The sample holds a few counts of this clone. This rearrangement joins TRBV14 to TRBJ2-5; 7 bases align to TRBD2. In germline, CDR1 is SGHDN, CDR2 FVKESK. The CDR3 is 15 residues long. V lost 6 bases and J lost 5; bases outside the gene matches: 12. CDR3 coding DNA: TGTGCCAGCAGTCCCACAGCGGGATCCCAGGAGACCCAGTACTTC. It specifies CASSPTAGSQETQYF.

The CDR3: CASSLSWELGYEQYF. In DNA, the CDR3 is TGTGCCAGCAGCTTGTCGTGGGAGTTAGGGTACGAGCAGTACTTC. The V and J genes are TRBV5-4 and TRBJ2-7; TRBD2 might be the D (5 bases). CDR1 is SGHNT and CDR2 is YYREEE in the germline V gene (reference sequence). The CDR3 is 15 residues long. V lost 1 base and J lost 4, with 15 bases in between.

In this sample, this clone turned up once. The chain employs TRBV3-1 (or the pseudogene TRBV3-2) and TRBJ1-6; D may be TRBD1 (5 bases). Germline V gene data show CDR1 as LGHDT and CDR2 as YNNKEL (reference sequence). The CDR3 is 16 amino acids. The germline V and J ends were trimmed by 1 base and 4 bases, with 11 bases remaining between them. The chain's CDR3 is CASSQGGAGYNSPLHF. DNA of the CDR3: TGTGCCAGCAGCCAAGGGGGCGCGGGGTATAATTCACCCCTCCACTTT.

The chain has TRBV27 and TRBJ2-5; 8 bases fit TRBD2. Trimming at V came to 4 bases and at J to 1 base, leaving 2 bases not matched to a gene. Per germline, CDR1 MNHEY and CDR2 SMNVEV (reference sequence). The CDR3 sequence is 14 residues long. CDR3 nucleotide sequence: TGTGCCAGCAGTTCAGGACTAGCCCAAGAGACCCAGTACTTC. It specifies CASSSGLAQETQYF.

The chain joins TRBV6-2 or TRBV6-3 to TRBJ2-7; D may be TRBD2 (5 bases). The CDR3 length is 16 residues. The germline gives CDR1 MNHEY, CDR2 SVGEGT. V lost 5 bases and J lost 1, with 18 bases in between. The CDR3 here is CASSVLGVGLSYEQYF. CDR3 DNA: TGTGCCAGCAGTGTATTGGGAGTTGGATTATCCTACGAGCAGTACTTC.

The rearrangement uses TRBV28 and TRBJ1-5, with 11 positions matching TRBD1. CDR1 is MDHEN, CDR2 SYDVKM, per germline. The CDR3 consists of 14 residues. J was trimmed by 6 bases and V by 5 bases; bases with no gene match: 3. The CDR3 DNA follows: TGTGCCAGCAGTACCGGACAGGGGGCTCAGCCCCAGCATTTT. Translating it yields CASSTGQGAQPQHF.

The CDR3 DNA is TGTGCCAGCAGTTACCAGCACAGGGAAAATTCACCCCTCCACTTT. Translation: CASSYQHRENSPLHF. The chain has TRBV6-5 and TRBJ1-6, with a weak D call TRBD1 (6 bases). Germline CDR1 and CDR2: MNHEY and SVGAGI. The V end lost 2 bases, the J end lost 7 bases, and 12 bases lay between the germline ends. The CDR3 is 15 amino acids.

The chain combines TRBV13 with TRBJ2-7, with 7 bases lining up with TRBD1. V shed 5 bases, J shed 2 bases, and the junction held 6 bases outside the gene matches. This CDR3 contains 14 residues. Germline CDR1 and CDR2: PRHDT and FYEKMQ (reference sequence). CDR3 DNA sequence: TGTGCCAGCAGCCCAACGACAGGGACCTACGAGCAGTACTTC. Amino acid sequence: CASSPTTGTYEQYF.

This rearrangement joins TRBV4-3 to TRBJ1-2; tentative D call: TRBD1 (6 bases). V lost 0 bases, J lost 4 bases, and 12 bases lay in between. Germline loops: CDR1 LGHNA, CDR2 YSLEER. The length of the CDR3 is 15 residues. This CDR3 reads CASSQDRGHGYGYTF. Written as DNA, the CDR3 is TGCGCCAGCAGCCAAGACAGGGGACACGGCTATGGCTACACCTTC.

CDR3 loop: CASSQVFKPGTAYEKLFF. Here the CDR3 DNA reads TGTGCCAGCAGCCAAGTCTTCAAGCCGGGGACAGCTTACGAAAAACTGTTTTTT. The genes are TRBV3-1 (or the pseudogene TRBV3-2) and TRBJ1-4; 7 bases are shared with TRBD1. The V gene end was trimmed by 1 base and the J gene end by 8 bases; junction bases not matched to a gene: 16. The CDR3 spans 18 residues. Per germline, CDR1 LGHDT and CDR2 YNNKEL (reference sequence).

The V gene is TRBV5-4, the J gene TRBJ1-1; 7 bases line up with TRBD1. The CDR3 loop spans 15 amino acids. Looked up from germline, CDR1 is SGHNT and CDR2 is YYREEE (reference sequence). V shed 5 bases and J 0 bases; nucleotides not matched to a gene: 7. CDR3 sequence (DNA): TGTGCCAGCAGTGTAATACAGGGGTTGAACACTGAAGCTTTCTTT. Protein product: CASSVIQGLNTEAFF.

This clone was picked up one time. V gene TRBV2 combines with J gene TRBJ1-1; D might be TRBD1 (5 bases). This CDR3 is built from 15 residues. The ends were cut back, 4 bases at V and 1 base at J, with 13 bases in the middle. Germline V gives CDR1 SNHLY, CDR2 FYNNEI. The CDR3 loop is CASSGQHPTNTEAFF. The CDR3 DNA reads as TGTGCCAGCAGTGGACAGCACCCTACGAACACTGAAGCTTTCTTT.

V usage is TRBV28 and J usage is TRBJ2-1, with a tentative D call TRBD1 (6 bases). This CDR3 region has 16 residues. V was trimmed by 2 bases and J by 6 bases, leaving 17 bases between them. CDR1 and CDR2 (germline): MDHEN, SYDVKM. CDR3 region: CASSLPHPDSFNEQFF. The CDR3 nucleotides read TGTGCCAGCAGTTTACCCCACCCGGACAGTTTCAATGAGCAGTTCTTC.

The rearrangement links TRBV24-1 to TRBJ2-1, with D possibly being TRBD1 (5 bases). Germline assignment: CDR1 KGHDR and CDR2 SFDVKD. Trimming took off 6 bases at V and 4 bases at J, with 12 bases between the two ends. This CDR3 comprises 14 residues. The DNA for the CDR3 is TGTGCCACCAGTCGCAGGGTAGGTTACAATGAGCAGTTCTTC. Amino acids: CATSRRVGYNEQFF.

To note about this clone: The sample carries other DNA sequences with the same CDR3. The chain couples TRBV5-3 to TRBJ1-6; 7 bases are shared with TRBD1. TRBV5-3 is noted as an ORF with a role that remains uncertain. This CDR3 contains 16 residues. The J segment lost 4 bases and the V segment lost 0 bases, leaving 4 bases of the junction unmatched. The CDR3 loop reads CARSLEGGAYNSPLHF. The CDR3 DNA reads as TGTGCCAGAAGCTTGGAAGGGGGCGCTTATAATTCACCCCTCCACTTT.